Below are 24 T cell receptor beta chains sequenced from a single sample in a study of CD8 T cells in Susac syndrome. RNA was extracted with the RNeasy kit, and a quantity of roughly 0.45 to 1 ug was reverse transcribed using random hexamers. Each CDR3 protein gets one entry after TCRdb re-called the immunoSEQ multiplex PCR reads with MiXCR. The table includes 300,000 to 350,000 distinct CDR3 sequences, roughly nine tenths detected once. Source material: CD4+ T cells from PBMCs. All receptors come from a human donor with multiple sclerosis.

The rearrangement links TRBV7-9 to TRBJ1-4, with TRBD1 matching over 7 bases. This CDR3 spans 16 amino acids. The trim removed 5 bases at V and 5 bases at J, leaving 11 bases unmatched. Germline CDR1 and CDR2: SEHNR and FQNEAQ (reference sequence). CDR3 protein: CASSQRSTGRNEKLFF. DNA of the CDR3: TGTGCCAGCAGCCAACGCTCGACAGGGCGGAATGAAAAACTGTTTTTT.

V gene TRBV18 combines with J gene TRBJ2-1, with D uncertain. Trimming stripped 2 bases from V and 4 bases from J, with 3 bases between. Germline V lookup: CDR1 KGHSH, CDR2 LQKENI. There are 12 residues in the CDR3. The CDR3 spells CASSPRYNEQFF. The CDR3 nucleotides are TGTGCCAGCTCACCAAGGTACAATGAGCAGTTCTTC.

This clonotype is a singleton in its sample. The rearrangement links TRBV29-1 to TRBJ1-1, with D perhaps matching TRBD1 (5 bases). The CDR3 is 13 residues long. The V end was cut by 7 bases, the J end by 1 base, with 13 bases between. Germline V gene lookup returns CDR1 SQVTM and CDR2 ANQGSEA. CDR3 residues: CSAPTGSNTEAFF. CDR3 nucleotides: TGCAGCGCTCCCACAGGTTCGAACACTGAAGCTTTCTTT.

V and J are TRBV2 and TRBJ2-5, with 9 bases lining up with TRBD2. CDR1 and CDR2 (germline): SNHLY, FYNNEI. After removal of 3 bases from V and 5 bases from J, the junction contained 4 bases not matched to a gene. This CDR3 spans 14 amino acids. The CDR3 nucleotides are TGTGCCAGCAGTGACGGGCTAGCGGGGGAGACCCAGTACTTC. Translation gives CASSDGLAGETQYF.

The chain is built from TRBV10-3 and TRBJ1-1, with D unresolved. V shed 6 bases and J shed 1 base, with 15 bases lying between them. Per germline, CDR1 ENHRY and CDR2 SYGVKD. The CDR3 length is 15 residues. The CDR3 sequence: CAISQPSGANTEAFF. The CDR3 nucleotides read TGTGCCATCAGCCAACCCTCGGGAGCGAACACTGAAGCTTTCTTT.

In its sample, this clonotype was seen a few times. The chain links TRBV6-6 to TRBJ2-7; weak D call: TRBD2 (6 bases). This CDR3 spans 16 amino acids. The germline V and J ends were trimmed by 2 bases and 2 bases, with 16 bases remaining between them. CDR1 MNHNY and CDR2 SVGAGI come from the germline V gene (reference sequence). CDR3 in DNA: TGTGCCAGCAGTTACGCCACTAGCCTTTCCCCCTACGAGCAGTACTTC. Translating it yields CASSYATSLSPYEQYF.

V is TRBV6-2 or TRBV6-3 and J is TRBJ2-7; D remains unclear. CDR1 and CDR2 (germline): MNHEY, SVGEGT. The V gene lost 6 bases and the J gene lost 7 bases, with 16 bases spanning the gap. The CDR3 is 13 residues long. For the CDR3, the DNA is TGTGCCAGCAGCTATTCCCCCTCCGGGGAGCAGTACTTC. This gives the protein CASSYSPSGEQYF.

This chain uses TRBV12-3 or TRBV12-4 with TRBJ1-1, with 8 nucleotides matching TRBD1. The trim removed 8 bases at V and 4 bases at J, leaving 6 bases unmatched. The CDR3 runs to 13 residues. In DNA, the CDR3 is TGTGCCAGCCAAAAAGACAGGGGCACTGAAGCTTTCTTT. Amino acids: CASQKDRGTEAFF.

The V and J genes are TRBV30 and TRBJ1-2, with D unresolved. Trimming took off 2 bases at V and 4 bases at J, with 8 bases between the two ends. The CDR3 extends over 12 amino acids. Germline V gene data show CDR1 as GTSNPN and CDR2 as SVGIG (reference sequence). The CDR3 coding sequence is TGTGCCTGGAGTAAGGGCGGCTATGGCTACACCTTC. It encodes CAWSKGGYGYTF.

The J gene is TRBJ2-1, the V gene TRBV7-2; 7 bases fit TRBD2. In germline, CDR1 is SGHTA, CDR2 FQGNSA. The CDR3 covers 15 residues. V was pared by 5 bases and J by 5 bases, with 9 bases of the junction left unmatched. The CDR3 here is CASSLGTTSHNEQFF. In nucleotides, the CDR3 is TGTGCCAGCAGCCTCGGGACTACGTCCCACAATGAGCAGTTCTTC.

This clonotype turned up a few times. CDR3 protein: CSVRQGANYEQYF. The CDR3 nucleotides read TGCAGCGTCCGACAGGGGGCTAACTACGAGCAGTACTTC. The chain links TRBV29-1 to TRBJ2-7; 10 nucleotides match TRBD1. V lost 6 bases to trimming and J lost 3 bases; unmatched junction nucleotides: 5. The CDR3 has 13 residues. Germline loops: CDR1 SQVTM, CDR2 ANQGSEA.

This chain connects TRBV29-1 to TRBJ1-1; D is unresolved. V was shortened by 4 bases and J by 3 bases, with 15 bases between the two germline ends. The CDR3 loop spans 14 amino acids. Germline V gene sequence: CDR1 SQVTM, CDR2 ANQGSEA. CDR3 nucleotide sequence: TGCAGCGTTGTTTCTAGGCAGGCTCACACTGAAGCTTTCTTT. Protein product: CSVVSRQAHTEAFF.

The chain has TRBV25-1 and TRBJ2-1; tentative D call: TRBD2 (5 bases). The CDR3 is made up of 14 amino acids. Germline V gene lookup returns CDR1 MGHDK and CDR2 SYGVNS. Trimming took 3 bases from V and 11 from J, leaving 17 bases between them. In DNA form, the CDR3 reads TGTGCCAGCAGTGATTACGGAGGAAGTAGGAAGCAGTTCTTC. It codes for CASSDYGGSRKQFF.

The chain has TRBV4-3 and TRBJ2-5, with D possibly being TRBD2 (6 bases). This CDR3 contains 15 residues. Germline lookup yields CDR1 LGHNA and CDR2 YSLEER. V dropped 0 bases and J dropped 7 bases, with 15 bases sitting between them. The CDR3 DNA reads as TGCGCCAGCAGCCAAGACCTAGTCCGGAGGGGGACCCAGTACTTC. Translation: CASSQDLVRRGTQYF.

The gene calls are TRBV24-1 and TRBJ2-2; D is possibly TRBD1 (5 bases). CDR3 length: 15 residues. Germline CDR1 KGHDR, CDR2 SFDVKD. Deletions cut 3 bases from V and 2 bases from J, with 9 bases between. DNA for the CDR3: TGTGCCACCAGTGATGCAACAGGAAACACCGGGGAGCTGTTTTTT. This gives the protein CATSDATGNTGELFF.

The DNA of the CDR3 is TGTGCCAGCAGTGTCGGAAGTCCCGGTCCCTACGAGCAGTACTTC. This translates into CASSVGSPGPYEQYF. The chain employs TRBV2 and TRBJ2-7; unclear D gene. CDR3 length: 15 amino acids. V was clipped by 4 bases and J by 2 bases, with 15 bases between them. Germline loops: CDR1 SNHLY, CDR2 FYNNEI.

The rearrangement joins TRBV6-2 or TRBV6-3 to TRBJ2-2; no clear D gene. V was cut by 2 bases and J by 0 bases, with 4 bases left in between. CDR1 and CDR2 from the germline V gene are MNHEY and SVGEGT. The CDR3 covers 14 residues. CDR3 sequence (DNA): TGTGCCAGCAGTTACCCGCCGAACACCGGGGAGCTGTTTTTT. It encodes CASSYPPNTGELFF.

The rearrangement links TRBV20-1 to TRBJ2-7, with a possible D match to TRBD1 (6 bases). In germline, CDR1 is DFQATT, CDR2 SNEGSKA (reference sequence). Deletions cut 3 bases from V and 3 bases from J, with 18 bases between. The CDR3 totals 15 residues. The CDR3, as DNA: TGCAGTGCTAGTGCTACAGGGTATTATAACTACGAGCAGTACTTC. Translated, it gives CSASATGYYNYEQYF.

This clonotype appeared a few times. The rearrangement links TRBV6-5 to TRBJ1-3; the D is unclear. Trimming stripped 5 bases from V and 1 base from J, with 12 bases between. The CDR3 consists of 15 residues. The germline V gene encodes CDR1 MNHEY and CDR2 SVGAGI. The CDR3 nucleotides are TGTGCCAGCAGTCTTCGCGGGAATTCTGGAAACACCATATATTTT. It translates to CASSLRGNSGNTIYF.

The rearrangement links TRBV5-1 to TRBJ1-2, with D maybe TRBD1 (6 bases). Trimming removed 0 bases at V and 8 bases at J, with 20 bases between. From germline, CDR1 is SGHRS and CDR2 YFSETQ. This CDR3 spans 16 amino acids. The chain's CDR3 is CASSLGTGKGVLGYTF. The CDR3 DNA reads TGCGCCAGCAGCTTGGGAACAGGGAAGGGCGTATTGGGCTACACCTTC.

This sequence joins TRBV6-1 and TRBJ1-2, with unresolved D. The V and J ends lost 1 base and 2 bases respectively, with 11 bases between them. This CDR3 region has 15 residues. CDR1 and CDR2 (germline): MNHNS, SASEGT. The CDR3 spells CASSEGRNPNYGYTF. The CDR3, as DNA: TGTGCCAGCAGTGAAGGCCGCAACCCGAACTATGGCTACACCTTC.

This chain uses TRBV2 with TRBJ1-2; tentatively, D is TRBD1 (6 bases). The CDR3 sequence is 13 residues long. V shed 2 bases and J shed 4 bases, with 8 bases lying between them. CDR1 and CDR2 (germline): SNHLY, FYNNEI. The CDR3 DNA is TGTGCCAGCAGTGAAACAGGGATCTATGGCTACACCTTC. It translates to CASSETGIYGYTF.

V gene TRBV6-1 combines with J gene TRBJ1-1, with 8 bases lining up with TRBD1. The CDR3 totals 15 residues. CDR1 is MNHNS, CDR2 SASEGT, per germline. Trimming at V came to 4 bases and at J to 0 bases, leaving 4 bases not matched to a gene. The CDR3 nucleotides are TGTGCCAGCAGTGTACAGGGGGACCTGAACACTGAAGCTTTCTTT. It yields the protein CASSVQGDLNTEAFF.

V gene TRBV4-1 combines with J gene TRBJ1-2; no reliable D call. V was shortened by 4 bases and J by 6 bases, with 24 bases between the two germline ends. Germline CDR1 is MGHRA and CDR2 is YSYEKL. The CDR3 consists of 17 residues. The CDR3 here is CASSPYSFPGGKDGYTF. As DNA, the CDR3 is TGCGCCAGCAGCCCTTACTCCTTTCCGGGAGGAAAGGATGGCTACACCTTC.